This T cell receptor (beta chain) was sequenced in a study of T cells in localized non-small cell lung cancer. Trimming left V 0 bases short and J 1 base short, with 7 bases between. The CDR3 length is 14 residues. The germline CDR1 and CDR2 sequences are SGHDT and YYEEEE. On this clone: Antigen: not known.

Measured with immunoSEQ multiplex PCR; TCRdb has only the in-frame clones, and not every one. The repertoire includes approximately 31,000 clones, around 80% of them detected once, and roughly 31% sits in the top ten. Study results and limitations: Compared with tumor, uninvolved adjacent lung displayed greater T cell clonality, ranking highest overall. Increased T cell density in blood showed an association with longer overall survival. Owing to sequencing of a solitary tumor region, heterogeneity cannot be discounted. Out of the top 100 tumor clones, a median around 60 were seen in adjacent lung.

J is TRBJ1-1 and V is TRBV5-6; D gene ambiguous. Sequenced material: peripheral blood, taken before any cancer treatment. The TCR was taken from a male donor older than 55 with stage II squamous cell lung carcinoma. The CDR3 DNA is TGTGCCAGCAGCTTGGGGGCAGCGAACACTGAAGCTTTCTTT. This codes for CASSLGAANTEAFF. The whole variable domain, filled in from reference TRBV5-6 and TRBJ1-1, reads DAGVTQSPTHLIKTRGQQVTLRCSPKSGHDTVSWYQQALGQGPQFIFQYYEEEERQRGNFPDRFSGHQFPNYSSELNVNALLLGDSALYLCASSLGAANTEAFFGQGTRLTVV.